This T cell receptor beta chain comes out of a study of blood T cell repertoires in COVID-19 (dated by TCRdb to about 2020). Study-wide context: Collaborator samples came from the United States, Italy and Spain and covered acute and convalescent phases of COVID-19. The material from the prospective study consisted of cDNA or gDNA derived from T cells, B-cell-depleted T cells, or PBMCs. Deeply sampled blood TCRbeta repertoires from subjects exposed to, actively infected with, or recovered from COVID-19 were included in the dataset. A freely available public database, intended as a resource for researchers studying the immune response to SARS-CoV-2, is where the repertoires were released. Samples were obtained from the ongoing ImmuneRACE study (first 160 participants) and from about 1,300 subjects provided by 6 global collaborators. A de-identified subject ID, COVID-19 status, age in years and sex were almost always included in the sample metadata. HLA class I and class II types, where available, came from metadata supplied by the sample provider rather than from assay-based typing. Findings and caveats that apply to the study as a whole: The amount of clinical and demographic metadata varied by source and participant and was provided uncurated.

In this sample, this clone turned up a few times. Its antigen has not been determined. The input lacks base qualities; no much larger clone sits a single base away. Each collaborating institution followed its own protocols to collect whole blood in K2EDTA tubes. For TCRbeta analysis, collaborators shipped samples in one of three forms: frozen whole blood, isolated PBMCs, or DNA extracted from either of those sample types. The CDR3 measures 15 amino acids from cysteine to phenylalanine. The entry retains the CDR3 DNA only, 45 bases that are in frame from base 1. The germline V gene specifies MDHEN as CDR1 and SYDVKM as CDR2. V was cut back by 5 bases and J by 6 bases, leaving a gap of 16 bases between them. The immunoSEQ Assay, a bias-controlled multiplex PCR, was used to amplify TCRbeta CDR3 regions from genomic DNA. The original pipeline was this. Within the assay, amplification of reference gene primers was used to estimate how many nucleated cells each sample contained. To quantify the absolute abundance of each unique TCRbeta CDR3 rearrangement, sequence reads were collapsed and filtered. For each sample, productive Simpson clonality was calculated by taking the square root of Simpson's diversity index across productive rearrangements. Drawn from immuneACCESS, this table holds only the in-frame rearrangements with V and J called that TCRdb kept. Clones are partly lost; checked studies trace under half to an unresolved V gene and leave the rest unexplained. V, J and clone size were drawn from that table, and D and trimming were deduced from the DNA. The sample table shows just under 350,000 clones, and about 83% are seen once. The top ten hold about 2.7% of the sample.

The sequence is built from TRBV28 and TRBJ1-4, and the D gene may be TRBD1, 6 bases matching. Sequencing was carried out using peripheral blood. The source of this sequence is a man aged 25 to 40 with active or convalescent COVID-19. The nucleotide sequence reads TGTGCCAGCAGTGCCGACAGGAGTTGGGATGAAAAACTGTTTTTT. This yields the protein CASSADRSWDEKLFF.